The 20 T cell receptor beta chains reported below all come from one sample, sequenced in a study of OX40 agonist ivuxolimab in advanced cancers. Assay used: immunoSEQ multiplex PCR; TCRdb lists only in-frame clones, some missing. There are about 19,000 clones in the sample; around 79% occur only once, and around 35% lies in the top ten. The material was CD4+ or CD8+ T cells sorted from blood, obtained in a trial of the OX40 agonist ivuxolimab. These TCRs come from an adult with an advanced solid tumor such as melanoma, head and neck, liver or kidney cancer.

The chain has TRBV28 and TRBJ2-3, with 9 bases aligning to TRBD2. The junction had 6 bases not matched to a gene; V was cut back by 3 bases and J by 2 bases. The CDR3 is 16 amino acids. Germline loops: CDR1 MDHEN, CDR2 SYDVKM. CDR3 nucleotides: TGTGCCAGCAGTTTCCTGGCTAGCGGGACCACAGATACGCAGTATTTT. Its protein is CASSFLASGTTDTQYF.

The chain links TRBV19 to TRBJ2-3, with 8 bases fitting TRBD1. V was clipped by 5 bases and J by 4 bases; unmatched bases: 11. The CDR3 is 16 residues long. Germline loops: CDR1 LNHDA, CDR2 SQIVND (reference sequence). The CDR3 DNA reads TGTGCCAGTAGTGCCTTTGCAGGGGGCTCGGCAGATACGCAGTATTTT. This encodes CASSAFAGGSADTQYF.

Details on this clone: The junction shows a germline mismatch at one end, possibly a read error. The genes are TRBV5-3 and TRBJ2-7; no clear D. TRBV5-3 has ORF status, its function being uncertain. CDR3 length equals 14 residues. The CDR3 DNA follows: TGTGCCAGCAGCTCCGGACGGAGCTCCTACGAGCAGTACTTC. Residues: CASSSGRSSYEQYF.

V and J are TRBV9 and TRBJ2-1; 7 nucleotides align to TRBD2. CDR1 is SGDLS and CDR2 is YYNGEE in the germline V gene. The V gene end was trimmed by 4 bases and the J gene end by 4 bases; junction bases not matched to a gene: 17. CDR3 length equals 18 residues. CDR3 loop: CASSPPLAVDLNYNEQFF. In nucleotides, the CDR3 is TGTGCCAGCAGCCCCCCTCTAGCGGTTGACCTCAATTACAATGAGCAGTTCTTC.

The chain combines TRBV7-9 with TRBJ2-1; 13 bases are shared with TRBD2. After removal of 5 bases from V and 0 bases from J, the junction contained 10 bases not matched to a gene. Germline CDR1 and CDR2: SEHNR and FQNEAQ (reference sequence). The CDR3 runs 19 residues. The CDR3 is CASSAPGLAGQSSYNEQFF. Written as DNA, the CDR3 is TGTGCCAGCAGCGCGCCGGGACTAGCGGGACAGAGCTCCTACAATGAGCAGTTCTTC.

The V call is TRBV5-6, the J call TRBJ1-1, with D possibly TRBD1 on 6 matching bases. This CDR3 spans 13 amino acids. Germline lookup yields CDR1 SGHDT and CDR2 YYEEEE. V was cut by 0 bases and J by 5 bases, with 8 bases left in between. The CDR3 nucleotides read TGTGCCAGCAGCTTGGGAGGGGGTACTGAAGCTTTCTTT. Amino acids: CASSLGGGTEAFF.

The J gene is TRBJ1-5, the V gene TRBV6-5; D is undetermined. The V end was cut by 0 bases, the J end by 0 bases, with 6 bases between. Per the germline V gene, CDR1 is MNHEY and CDR2 is SVGAGI. There are 15 residues in the CDR3. CDR3 in DNA: TGTGCCAGCAGTTACTCTATGCATAGCAATCAGCCCCAGCATTTT. Its translation is CASSYSMHSNQPQHF.

The V call is TRBV28, the J call TRBJ2-5; TRBD2 aligns across 13 bases. The V gene end was trimmed by 3 bases and the J gene end by 5 bases; junction bases not matched to a gene: 12. The CDR3 is 18 amino acids. Germline V gene data show CDR1 as MDHEN and CDR2 as SYDVKM. The CDR3 region is CASSLEGLAGRWVETQYF. Written as DNA, the CDR3 is TGTGCCAGCAGTTTGGAGGGACTAGCGGGACGTTGGGTGGAGACCCAGTACTTC.

The chain employs TRBV27 and TRBJ2-1; 13 positions agree with TRBD2. Germline assignment: CDR1 MNHEY and CDR2 SMNVEV (reference sequence). The CDR3 sequence is 16 residues long. Unmatched junction bases numbered 7, after V lost 4 bases and J lost 7 bases. The CDR3 nucleotides read TGTGCCAGCAGTTCCCCGACTAGCGGGAGGATGAATGAGCAGTTCTTC. This sequence encodes CASSSPTSGRMNEQFF.

This clone was observed a handful of times. The genes are TRBV10-1 and TRBJ1-6, with 9 positions matching TRBD1. J was trimmed by 7 bases and V by 2 bases; bases with no gene match: 0. CDR1 and CDR2 (germline): WNHNN, SYGVQD (reference sequence). The CDR3 spans 14 residues. CDR3 in amino acids: CASSEGQGNSPLHF. The CDR3 DNA follows: TGCGCCAGCAGTGAGGGACAGGGGAATTCACCCCTCCACTTT.

The J gene is TRBJ1-2, the V gene TRBV7-9; no clear D gene. From germline, CDR1 is SEHNR and CDR2 FQNEAQ (reference sequence). The CDR3 extends over 13 amino acids. V was trimmed by 6 bases and J by 4 bases, leaving 12 bases between them. The CDR3 spells CASSKDPSYGYTF. CDR3 bases: TGTGCCAGCAGTAAGGACCCCTCCTATGGCTACACCTTC.

The rearrangement links TRBV27 to TRBJ2-2, with D hard to call. The CDR3 has 14 residues. V shed 7 bases and J shed 2 bases, with 11 bases lying between them. Germline assignment: CDR1 MNHEY and CDR2 SMNVEV (reference sequence). CDR3 in amino acids: CASTPARNTGELFF. CDR3 bases: TGTGCCAGCACTCCCGCCCGAAACACCGGGGAGCTGTTTTTT.

The V gene is TRBV5-4, the J gene TRBJ1-5; D remains ambiguous. This CDR3 is built from 13 residues. Germline loops: CDR1 SGHNT, CDR2 YYREEE (reference sequence). Deletions cut 3 bases from V and 8 bases from J, with 12 bases between. The CDR3 loop is CASSSGREEPQHF. The CDR3 DNA is TGTGCCAGCAGCTCCGGGCGGGAGGAGCCCCAGCATTTT.

This clone was detected a few times. The rearrangement uses TRBV6-5 and TRBJ1-1; D gene ambiguous. The CDR3 spans 13 residues. Germline V gene data show CDR1 as MNHEY and CDR2 as SVGAGI. The V gene lost 2 bases and the J gene lost 0 bases, with 4 bases spanning the gap. The CDR3 loop reads CASSYNMNTEAFF. CDR3 in DNA: TGTGCCAGCAGTTACAACATGAACACTGAAGCTTTCTTT.

This sequence joins TRBV7-9 and TRBJ2-7; the D is unclear. The germline V gene has CDR1 SEHNR and CDR2 FQNEAQ (reference sequence). This CDR3 has 11 amino acids. Trimming shortened V by 6 bases and J by 3 bases, and 6 bases separated the two germline ends. Written as DNA, the CDR3 is TGTGCCAGCAGAAGGGACTACGAGCAGTACTTC. Translating it yields CASRRDYEQYF.

The V gene is TRBV6-5, the J gene TRBJ2-1; no firm D call. The CDR3 is 16 residues long. Looked up from germline, CDR1 is MNHEY and CDR2 is SVGAGI. The V end lost 0 bases, the J end lost 4 bases, and 13 bases lay between the germline ends. CDR3 bases: TGTGCCAGCAGTTACTCGTGGCCACTTGATTACAATGAGCAGTTCTTC. It yields the protein CASSYSWPLDYNEQFF.

This clone is categorized as medium-sized. This chain joins TRBV13 and TRBJ1-1; D gene ambiguous. Trimming removed 2 bases from V and 7 bases from J, with 5 bases in between. CDR3 size: 11 residues. The germline CDR1 and CDR2 sequences are PRHDT and FYEKMQ (reference sequence). In nucleotides, the CDR3 is TGTGCCAGCAGCTTAAATCATGAAGCTTTCTTT. Protein sequence: CASSLNHEAFF.

The rearrangement joins TRBV30 to TRBJ2-1, with a weak D call TRBD2 (7 bases). CDR3 size: 13 residues. Trimming removed 1 base at V and 8 bases at J, with 12 bases between. Germline V lookup: CDR1 GTSNPN, CDR2 SVGIG (reference sequence). CDR3 protein: CAWSGTRGDEQFF. CDR3 nucleotide sequence: TGTGCCTGGAGTGGGACTAGGGGGGATGAGCAGTTCTTC.

The sample holds one count of this clone. This chain uses TRBV6-5 with TRBJ2-1, with 8 bases identical to TRBD1. Germline lookup yields CDR1 MNHEY and CDR2 SVGAGI. The CDR3 sequence is 13 residues long. With 5 bases clipped from V and 9 bases from J, the junction kept 6 bases outside the gene matches. CDR3 residues: CASSPLQGVEQFF. DNA for the CDR3: TGTGCCAGCAGTCCCTTACAGGGGGTTGAGCAGTTCTTC.

The chain recombines TRBV13 with TRBJ2-1; the D call may be TRBD1 or TRBD2 (5 bases each). The V end lost 0 bases, the J end lost 8 bases, and 23 bases lay between the germline ends. This CDR3 has 18 residues. Germline CDR1 and CDR2: PRHDT and FYEKMQ (reference sequence). The CDR3: CASSLGGVEGRLEDEQFF. CDR3 coding DNA: TGTGCCAGCAGCTTAGGAGGGGTAGAGGGCCGACTGGAGGATGAGCAGTTCTTC.